This T cell receptor beta chain was recovered during a study of control samples from healthy donors and cancer patients. The germline CDR1 and CDR2 sequences are SQVTM and ANQGSEA. Trimming stripped 5 bases from V and 0 bases from J, with 11 bases between. The CDR3 has 13 residues. Some clones are missing from TCRdb's copy, which holds only in-frame ones; the method was immunoSEQ multiplex PCR. In the table there are 150,000 to 200,000 clones, approximately 94% of which are singletons. The clonotype originates from a woman aged 18 to 35 in good health. Sequences were obtained from blood. The rearrangement links TRBV29-1 to TRBJ2-7, with unresolved D. Here the CDR3 DNA reads TGCAGCGTTACGACGGTCAGCTCCTACGAGCAGTACTTC. This sequence encodes CSVTTVSSYEQYF.